This is a list of T cell receptor beta chains from one sample in a study of T cells after yellow fever vaccination. TCRdb re-called the 5' RACE reads with MiXCR, one entry per CDR3 protein. The sample has around 310,000 distinct CDR3 sequences; approximately 3.9% are singletons. Material: PBMCs, obtained 5 days after the yellow fever booster vaccination. The receptors come from a man between 18 and 29 years old who received the YFV17D yellow fever vaccine. Both conserved end residues are part of each CDR3. D genes are given only for firm matches. Expanded clones get a size class; other rows say once, few or many, or leave the size out.

J gene: TRBJ1-6
D gene: TRBD1
V gene: TRBV13
clone size: few
CDR3 protein: CASSEGQGEYSPLHF
CDR3 DNA: TGTGCCAGCAGCGAAGGACAGGGAGAGTATTCACCCCTCCACTTT

J gene: TRBJ1-1
D gene: .
V gene: TRBV20-1
clone size: .
CDR3 protein: CSATLQGPTEAFF
CDR3 DNA: TGCAGTGCTACTTTACAGGGCCCCACTGAAGCTTTCTTT

J gene: TRBJ1-1
D gene: .
V gene: TRBV18
clone size: few
CDR3 protein: CASLQGGTEAFF
CDR3 DNA: TGTGCCAGTTTACAGGGAGGAACTGAAGCTTTCTTT

J gene: TRBJ1-2
D gene: .
V gene: TRBV28
clone size: few
CDR3 protein: CASSWGGTELYGYTF
CDR3 DNA: TGTGCCAGCAGCTGGGGAGGTACAGAGCTCTATGGCTACACCTTC

J gene: TRBJ2-1
D gene: .
V gene: TRBV20-1
clone size: few
CDR3 protein: CSGGADNEQFF
CDR3 DNA: TGCAGTGGAGGGGCGGACAATGAGCAGTTCTTC

J gene: TRBJ1-5
D gene: .
V gene: TRBV3-1
clone size: .
CDR3 protein: CASSQGVVKNQPQHF
CDR3 DNA: TGTGCCAGCAGCCAAGGGGTAGTGAAGAATCAGCCCCAGCATTTT

J gene: TRBJ1-3
D gene: .
V gene: TRBV10-3
clone size: few
CDR3 protein: CAIFGAGNTIYF
CDR3 DNA: TGTGCCATCTTTGGAGCTGGAAACACCATATATTTT

J gene: TRBJ2-5
D gene: .
V gene: TRBV29-1
clone size: few
CDR3 protein: CSVVTGGETQYF
CDR3 DNA: TGCAGCGTTGTTACAGGCGGAGAGACCCAGTACTTC

J gene: TRBJ2-5
D gene: .
V gene: TRBV28
clone size: many
CDR3 protein: CASRQGSFLETQYF
CDR3 DNA: TGTGCCAGCAGACAGGGTTCCTTTCTGGAGACCCAGTACTTC

J gene: TRBJ2-7
D gene: TRBD2
V gene: TRBV11-2
clone size: many
CDR3 protein: CASRRLAGRSYEQYF
CDR3 DNA: TGTGCCAGCAGACGTCTAGCGGGGCGCTCCTACGAGCAGTACTTC

J gene: TRBJ1-1
D gene: .
V gene: TRBV20-1
clone size: .
CDR3 protein: CSGTRAENTEAFF
CDR3 DNA: TGCAGTGGAACGAGGGCAGAAAACACTGAAGCTTTCTTT

J gene: TRBJ2-7
D gene: .
V gene: TRBV2
clone size: many
CDR3 protein: CASSFTSYEQYF
CDR3 DNA: TGTGCCAGCAGCTTCACTAGTTACGAGCAGTACTTC

J gene: TRBJ1-4
D gene: .
V gene: TRBV7-2
clone size: many
CDR3 protein: CASSLDNLGAKLFF
CDR3 DNA: TGTGCCAGCAGCTTAGACAACCTCGGCGCAAAACTGTTTTTT

J gene: TRBJ1-5
D gene: TRBD1
V gene: TRBV19
clone size: few
CDR3 protein: CASSLGGTGQPQHF
CDR3 DNA: TGTGCCAGTAGTCTAGGGGGCACGGGTCAGCCCCAGCATTTT

J gene: TRBJ1-2
D gene: TRBD1
V gene: TRBV5-6
clone size: .
CDR3 protein: CASSAWGTGVYTF
CDR3 DNA: TGTGCCAGCAGCGCCTGGGGGACAGGGGTCTACACCTTC

J gene: TRBJ2-7
D gene: .
V gene: TRBV27
clone size: many
CDR3 protein: CASSTSTGGYEQYF
CDR3 DNA: .

J gene: TRBJ1-5
D gene: .
V gene: TRBV30
clone size: few
CDR3 protein: CAWSGPSNQPQHF
CDR3 DNA: TGTGCCTGGAGTGGTCCTAGCAATCAGCCCCAGCATTTT

J gene: TRBJ1-3
D gene: .
V gene: TRBV4-2
clone size: few
CDR3 protein: CASSQAGTGNTIYF
CDR3 DNA: TGTGCCAGCAGCCAAGCCGGGACTGGAAACACCATATATTTT

J gene: TRBJ2-7
D gene: .
V gene: TRBV20-1
clone size: many
CDR3 protein: CSAEGHFYEQYF
CDR3 DNA: TGCAGTGCGGAGGGACACTTCTACGAGCAGTACTTC

J gene: TRBJ2-6
D gene: .
V gene: TRBV9
clone size: few
CDR3 protein: CASSVVESGANVLTF
CDR3 DNA: TGTGCCAGCAGCGTAGTTGAATCTGGGGCCAACGTCCTGACTTTC

J gene: TRBJ1-2
D gene: .
V gene: TRBV29-1
clone size: once
CDR3 protein: CSVSWSQDGYTF
CDR3 DNA: TGCAGCGTCTCCTGGTCGCAGGATGGCTACACCTTC

J gene: TRBJ2-7
D gene: TRBD2
V gene: TRBV29-1
clone size: many
CDR3 protein: CSVYGTSASYEQYF
CDR3 DNA: TGCAGCGTTTACGGGACTAGCGCTTCCTACGAGCAGTACTTC

J gene: TRBJ1-5
D gene: TRBD1
V gene: TRBV27
clone size: many
CDR3 protein: CASSFQGAQPQHF
CDR3 DNA: TGTGCCAGCAGTTTTCAGGGGGCCCAGCCCCAGCATTTT

J gene: TRBJ1-4
D gene: .
V gene: TRBV7-2
clone size: .
CDR3 protein: CASSLDAGHEKLFF
CDR3 DNA: TGTGCCAGCAGCTTAGATGCAGGCCATGAAAAACTGTTTTTT

J gene: TRBJ2-5
D gene: TRBD2
V gene: TRBV4-3
clone size: .
CDR3 protein: CASSLEASGGYGKTQYF
CDR3 DNA: TGCGCCAGCAGCTTAGAGGCTAGCGGGGGGTATGGAAAGACCCAGTACTTC

J gene: TRBJ1-1
D gene: .
V gene: TRBV4-1
clone size: few
CDR3 protein: CASSPSSTVNTEAFF
CDR3 DNA: TGCGCCAGCAGCCCATCATCAACCGTGAACACTGAAGCTTTCTTT

J gene: TRBJ1-2
D gene: TRBD1
V gene: TRBV19
clone size: few
CDR3 protein: CASTQRDRSPYGYTF
CDR3 DNA: TGTGCCAGTACGCAAAGGGACAGATCACCGTATGGCTACACCTTC

J gene: TRBJ2-6
D gene: .
V gene: TRBV5-6
clone size: .
CDR3 protein: CASSLTTSGANVLTF
CDR3 DNA: TGTGCCAGCAGCTTAACGACATCTGGGGCCAACGTCCTGACTTTC

J gene: TRBJ2-3
D gene: .
V gene: TRBV19
clone size: .
CDR3 protein: CASGADTQYF
CDR3 DNA: TGTGCCTCGGGGGCAGATACGCAGTATTTT

J gene: TRBJ2-5
D gene: .
V gene: TRBV29-1
clone size: few
CDR3 protein: CSVDTGTVETQYF
CDR3 DNA: TGCAGCGTTGATACGGGGACGGTGGAGACCCAGTACTTC

J gene: TRBJ2-5
D gene: .
V gene: TRBV30
clone size: .
CDR3 protein: CAWEGTSGKRPSTSGQALRIPQYF
CDR3 DNA: .

J gene: TRBJ2-2
D gene: .
V gene: TRBV7-9
clone size: many
CDR3 protein: CASRPTGGEAGELFF
CDR3 DNA: TGTGCCAGCCGCCCCACGGGCGGGGAGGCCGGGGAGCTGTTTTTT

J gene: TRBJ2-2
D gene: .
V gene: TRBV5-6
clone size: many
CDR3 protein: CASSLGVTTGELFF
CDR3 DNA: TGTGCCAGCAGCTTGGGCGTGACCACCGGGGAGCTGTTTTTT

J gene: TRBJ2-1
D gene: TRBD1
V gene: TRBV5-1
clone size: many
CDR3 protein: CASSSGQGRRGLYEQFF
CDR3 DNA: TGCGCCAGCAGCTCGGGACAGGGTCGGCGGGGGTTGTATGAGCAGTTCTTC

J gene: TRBJ1-6
D gene: .
V gene: TRBV5-4
clone size: .
CDR3 protein: CASSLDGNFNSPLHF
CDR3 DNA: TGTGCCAGCAGCCTGGACGGAAATTTCAATTCACCCCTCCACTTT

J gene: TRBJ2-1
D gene: TRBD2
V gene: TRBV7-2
clone size: many
CDR3 protein: CASSLRMLAGTSYNEQFF
CDR3 DNA: TGTGCCAGCAGCTTACGAATGCTAGCGGGCACATCCTACAATGAGCAGTTCTTC

J gene: TRBJ1-6
D gene: .
V gene: TRBV6-6
clone size: many
CDR3 protein: CASKAGLYQDNSPLHF
CDR3 DNA: TGTGCCAGCAAGGCAGGGTTATATCAGGATAATTCACCCCTCCACTTT

J gene: TRBJ1-5
D gene: .
V gene: TRBV5-1
clone size: few
CDR3 protein: CASSLVWGQQPQHF
CDR3 DNA: TGCGCCAGCAGCTTGGTCTGGGGTCAGCAGCCCCAGCATTTT

J gene: TRBJ2-3
D gene: .
V gene: TRBV12-5
clone size: few
CDR3 protein: CASGLLPSDTQYF
CDR3 DNA: TGTGCTAGTGGCCTACTACCCTCAGATACGCAGTATTTT

J gene: TRBJ2-2
D gene: .
V gene: TRBV27
clone size: few
CDR3 protein: CASSLMEGANTGELFF
CDR3 DNA: TGTGCCAGCAGTTTAATGGAGGGGGCGAACACCGGGGAGCTGTTTTTT

J gene: TRBJ1-2
D gene: .
V gene: TRBV12-3/TRBV12-4
clone size: many
CDR3 protein: CASSLFGNYGYTF
CDR3 DNA: TGTGCCAGCAGTTTATTCGGAAACTATGGCTACACCTTC

J gene: TRBJ1-5
D gene: .
V gene: TRBV7-2
clone size: .
CDR3 protein: CASSPEAGNNQPQHF
CDR3 DNA: TGTGCCAGCAGCCCAGAGGCGGGCAACAATCAGCCCCAGCATTTT

J gene: TRBJ2-4
D gene: TRBD2
V gene: TRBV5-1
clone size: many
CDR3 protein: CASSQGTSGVLAKNIQYF
CDR3 DNA: TGCGCCAGCAGCCAAGGGACTAGCGGGGTCCTAGCCAAAAACATTCAGTACTTC

J gene: TRBJ1-1
D gene: .
V gene: TRBV12-3/TRBV12-4
clone size: few
CDR3 protein: CASRSTGDTEAFF
CDR3 DNA: TGTGCCAGCAGGTCGACGGGAGACACTGAAGCTTTCTTT

J gene: TRBJ1-1
D gene: .
V gene: TRBV5-1
clone size: many
CDR3 protein: CASSFGGPNEAFF
CDR3 DNA: TGCGCCAGCAGCTTTGGGGGCCCCAATGAAGCTTTCTTT

J gene: TRBJ1-1
D gene: TRBD1
V gene: TRBV5-1
clone size: many
CDR3 protein: CASSRRQGANTEAFF
CDR3 DNA: TGCGCCAGCAGCCGCCGACAGGGGGCGAACACTGAAGCTTTCTTT

J gene: TRBJ2-7
D gene: .
V gene: TRBV12-3/TRBV12-4
clone size: many
CDR3 protein: CASSYVASSYEQYF
CDR3 DNA: TGTGCCAGCAGTTATGTGGCGTCCTCCTACGAGCAGTACTTC

J gene: TRBJ2-1
D gene: TRBD2
V gene: TRBV29-1
clone size: many
CDR3 protein: CSDSSGSGGSYNEQFF
CDR3 DNA: TGCAGCGACAGCTCCGGTAGCGGGGGGTCCTACAATGAGCAGTTCTTC

J gene: TRBJ2-4
D gene: .
V gene: TRBV7-9
clone size: .
CDR3 protein: CASSARGLRAKNIQYF
CDR3 DNA: TGTGCCAGCAGTGCTCGGGGCCTGAGGGCCAAAAACATTCAGTACTTC

J gene: TRBJ1-4
D gene: TRBD1
V gene: TRBV28
clone size: .
CDR3 protein: CASTYSPGQGYEKLFF
CDR3 DNA: TGTGCCAGCACCTATTCCCCGGGACAGGGATATGAAAAACTGTTTTTT

J gene: TRBJ2-3
D gene: .
V gene: TRBV10-3
clone size: .
CDR3 protein: CAISDAGADTQYF
CDR3 DNA: TGTGCCATCAGTGATGCCGGGGCAGATACGCAGTATTTT

J gene: TRBJ1-2
D gene: TRBD1
V gene: TRBV10-3
clone size: many
CDR3 protein: CATGTGTGYQGYTF
CDR3 DNA: TGTGCCACCGGGACCGGGACAGGGTATCAAGGCTACACCTTC

J gene: TRBJ2-1
D gene: TRBD2
V gene: TRBV9
clone size: few
CDR3 protein: CASSHSGGPAYNEQFF
CDR3 DNA: TGTGCCAGCAGTCATAGCGGGGGGCCCGCATACAATGAGCAGTTCTTC

J gene: TRBJ1-5
D gene: .
V gene: TRBV20-1
clone size: .
CDR3 protein: CSARDRLGGQPQHF
CDR3 DNA: TGCAGTGCTAGGGACCGGCTAGGAGGTCAGCCCCAGCATTTT